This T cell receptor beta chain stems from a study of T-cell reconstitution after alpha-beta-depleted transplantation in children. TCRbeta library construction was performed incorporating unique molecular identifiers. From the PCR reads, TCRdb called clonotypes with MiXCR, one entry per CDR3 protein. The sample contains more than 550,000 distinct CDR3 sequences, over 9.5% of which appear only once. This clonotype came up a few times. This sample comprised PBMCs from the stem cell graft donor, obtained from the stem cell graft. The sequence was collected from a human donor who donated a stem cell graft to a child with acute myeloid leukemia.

CDR3 region: CSALDRERGTQYF. Here the CDR3 DNA reads TGCAGTGCCCTCGACAGGGAGCGAGGAACGCAGTATTTT. The genes are TRBV20-1 and TRBJ2-3; 7 bases map to TRBD1. The CDR3 covers 13 residues. The ends lost 6 bases at V and 9 bases at J; junction bases unmatched: 12. From germline, CDR1 is DFQATT and CDR2 SNEGSKA (reference sequence).